The 21 T cell receptor beta chains in this list originate from one sample, sequenced in a study of blood T cell repertoires in COVID-19. The repertoire was sequenced with immunoSEQ multiplex PCR; TCRdb's copy has only in-frame clones and lacks some. This table has a few hundred thousand clones, just over 85% appearing once. Sequencing was done on a sample of peripheral blood. These receptors came from a man in his thirties or forties who had recovered from COVID-19.

A single count supports this clone. The gene calls are TRBV19 and TRBJ1-2; a possible D gene is TRBD1 (6 bases). Trimming removed 2 bases at V and 0 bases at J, with 16 bases between. CDR3 length: 17 residues. The germline V gene has CDR1 LNHDA and CDR2 SQIVND (reference sequence). The CDR3 here is CASSIYGRGTANYGYTF. The CDR3 region has the DNA TGTGCCAGTAGTATATATGGCAGGGGAACCGCTAACTATGGCTACACCTTC. Full variable domain (remainder filled in from reference TRBV19 and TRBJ1-2): DGGITQSPKYLFRKEGQNVTLSCEQNLNHDAMYWYRQDPGQGLRLIYYSQIVNDFQKGDIAEGYSVSREKKESFPLTVTSAQKNPTAFYLCASSIYGRGTANYGYTFGSGTRLTVV.

V gene TRBV28 combines with J gene TRBJ1-4; 10 bases are a match to TRBD1. The CDR3 length is 13 residues. V dropped 3 bases and J dropped 8; count of bases not matched to a gene: 0. The germline gives CDR1 MDHEN, CDR2 SYDVKM. CDR3 DNA sequence: TGTGCCAGCAGTTTGGACAGGGGGGAAAAACTGTTTTTT. This gives the protein CASSLDRGEKLFF.

This sequence joins TRBV3-1 (or the pseudogene TRBV3-2) and TRBJ1-2; a weak D match, TRBD1 (6 bases). V lost 1 base to trimming and J lost 8 bases, with 11 bases between them. This CDR3 spans 13 amino acids. Per germline, CDR1 LGHDT and CDR2 YNNKEL (reference sequence). In DNA form, the CDR3 reads TGTGCCAGCAGCCAAGTCGCAGGGGAAGGCTACACCTTC. This translates into CASSQVAGEGYTF.

This chain links TRBV6-5 with TRBJ2-1; tentatively, D is TRBD2 (6 bases). Deletions cut 6 bases from V and 7 bases from J, with 19 bases between. The CDR3 contains 15 residues. Looked up from germline, CDR1 is MNHEY and CDR2 is SVGAGI. The chain's CDR3 is CASSNTYRGENEQFF. CDR3 coding DNA: TGTGCCAGCAGCAATACTTACCGCGGGGAGAATGAGCAGTTCTTC.

This clone was seen a single time. This sequence joins TRBV27 and TRBJ2-7; the match to TRBD1 covers 8 bases. Germline CDR1 MNHEY, CDR2 SMNVEV (reference sequence). V dropped 8 bases and J dropped 0; count of bases not matched to a gene: 3. CDR3 size: 13 residues. CDR3 sequence: CASGQGPSYEQYF. CDR3 bases: TGTGCCAGCGGACAGGGTCCCTCCTACGAGCAGTACTTC.

This chain links TRBV18 with TRBJ1-1; D is unclear. The CDR3 runs 15 residues. Germline V gene sequence: CDR1 KGHSH, CDR2 LQKENI. V was shortened by 5 bases and J by 10 bases, with 23 bases between the two germline ends. In nucleotides, the CDR3 is TGTGCCAGCTCAGACGATTCAGGAAGGTTGGTACGAGCTTTCTTT. The encoded protein is CASSDDSGRLVRAFF.

This clone was found once. This chain connects TRBV7-9 to TRBJ2-5; TRBD1 aligns across 8 bases. The V and J ends lost 8 bases and 2 bases, in that order; junction bases with no gene match: 4. CDR1 and CDR2 from the germline V gene are SEHNR and FQNEAQ (reference sequence). The CDR3 runs to 13 residues. The CDR3 DNA reads TGTGCCAGCCTTGGACAGGGACAAGAGACCCAGTACTTC. Translating it yields CASLGQGQETQYF.

This chain uses TRBV9 with TRBJ2-6, with TRBD1 identical over 7 bases. Trimming took 3 bases from V and 2 from J; bases not matched to a gene: 2. Germline values: CDR1 SGDLS, CDR2 YYNGEE. This CDR3 spans 15 amino acids. The CDR3 here is CASSAQGAGANVLTF. Here the CDR3 DNA reads TGTGCCAGCAGCGCGCAGGGGGCTGGGGCCAACGTCCTGACTTTC.

The V call is TRBV19, the J call TRBJ2-7; the match to TRBD1 covers 8 bases. Looked up from germline, CDR1 is LNHDA and CDR2 is SQIVND (reference sequence). V lost 8 bases and J lost 4; bases outside the gene matches: 10. There are 14 residues in the CDR3. This CDR3 is CASEKYRGSYEQYF. CDR3 DNA sequence: TGTGCCAGTGAGAAGTACAGGGGGTCGTACGAGCAGTACTTC.

The chain combines TRBV25-1 with TRBJ2-2; a possible D gene is TRBD1 (6 bases). Germline values: CDR1 MGHDK, CDR2 SYGVNS. Trimming cost V 6 bases and J 3 bases, with 14 bases left between them. The CDR3 covers 15 residues. The CDR3 loop is CASRAGTLDTGELFF. The CDR3 DNA sequence: TGTGCCAGCAGGGCCGGGACACTCGACACCGGGGAGCTGTTTTTT.

The rearrangement uses TRBV6-4 and TRBJ2-1; no definite D call. Germline CDR1 and CDR2: MRHNA and SNTAGT. CDR3 length: 17 residues. The V end lost 3 bases, the J end lost 2 bases, and 17 bases lay between the germline ends. This CDR3 reads CASSEWAGSGTYNEQFF. In nucleotides, the CDR3 is TGTGCCAGCAGTGAATGGGCTGGTTCCGGTACCTACAATGAGCAGTTCTTC.

This clone came up a few times. This rearrangement joins TRBV18 to TRBJ1-5, with TRBD1 identical over 8 bases. V gave up 2 bases and J gave up 7 bases; unmatched junction bases: 7. The germline V gene has CDR1 KGHSH and CDR2 LQKENI. The CDR3 consists of 15 residues. Written as DNA, the CDR3 is TGTGCCAGCTCACCAGGGCAGGGGACAGGACAGCCCCAGCATTTT. Residues: CASSPGQGTGQPQHF.

J is TRBJ1-4 and V is TRBV7-8; tentative D call: TRBD1 (6 bases). This CDR3 contains 15 residues. Germline CDR1 SGHVS, CDR2 FQNEAQ. V lost 3 bases, J lost 3 bases, and 11 bases lay in between. This CDR3 reads CASSFGGAPNEKLFF. The CDR3, as DNA: TGTGCCAGCAGCTTTGGGGGGGCGCCTAATGAAAAACTGTTTTTT.

CDR3 residues: CASSPGTFLSYEQYF. CDR3 in DNA: TGTGCCAGCAGCCCCGGGACATTCCTTTCCTACGAGCAGTACTTC. The genes are TRBV5-5 and TRBJ2-7; D is possibly TRBD1 (6 bases). Trimming took off 4 bases at V and 1 base at J, with 15 bases between the two ends. The CDR3 totals 15 residues. Germline V gene data show CDR1 as SGHKS and CDR2 as YYEKEE (reference sequence).

This clone was detected a few times. J is TRBJ1-2 and V is TRBV5-5; 9 positions match TRBD1. This CDR3 spans 14 amino acids. Trimming removed 4 bases from V and 5 bases from J; junction bases left unmatched: 6. Germline CDR1 reads SGHKS; CDR2 reads YYEKEE (reference sequence). The CDR3 DNA is TGTGCCAGCAGCCCCGGGACAGGGTTTTATGGCTACACCTTC. Amino acid sequence: CASSPGTGFYGYTF.

The chain has TRBV9 and TRBJ1-3; D possibly corresponds to TRBD1 (6 bases). The CDR3 runs 16 residues. V was trimmed by 4 bases and J by 0 bases, leaving 14 bases between them. Germline CDR1 SGDLS, CDR2 YYNGEE. CDR3 sequence: CASSPGTSLSGNTIYF. DNA for the CDR3: TGTGCCAGCAGCCCAGGGACATCCCTCTCTGGAAACACCATATATTTT.

V gene TRBV19 combines with J gene TRBJ2-7, with 12 nucleotides matching TRBD1. This CDR3 has 15 residues. CDR1 and CDR2 (germline): LNHDA, SQIVND (reference sequence). The J segment lost 2 bases and the V segment lost 7 bases, leaving 6 bases of the junction unmatched. The CDR3 coding sequence is TGTGCCAGTACCCCCGGGACAGGGGGCACCTACGAGCAGTACTTC. Translation: CASTPGTGGTYEQYF.

The V and J genes are TRBV6-6 and TRBJ2-5; D not resolved. The germline V gene encodes CDR1 MNHNY and CDR2 SVGAGI (reference sequence). The CDR3 sequence is 13 residues long. V was cut by 2 bases and J by 5 bases, with 9 bases left in between. The CDR3 nucleotides are TGTGCCAGCAGTTACGTGTTAGAGGAGACCCAGTACTTC. It encodes CASSYVLEETQYF.

This clone was recorded once. The chain employs TRBV2 and TRBJ1-6, with TRBD1 matching over 8 bases. Trimming cost V 7 bases and J 0 bases; bases outside gene matches: 17. The CDR3 totals 20 residues. Germline V lookup: CDR1 SNHLY, CDR2 FYNNEI. CDR3 DNA sequence: TGTGCCAGCAAACGTGAGGACAGGGATGGTTCTTTCTCCTATAATTCACCCCTCCACTTT. Its protein product is CASKREDRDGSFSYNSPLHF.

This clone appeared once. The genes are TRBV19 and TRBJ1-5; no definite D call. Germline assignment: CDR1 LNHDA and CDR2 SQIVND (reference sequence). This CDR3 is built from 15 residues. Trimming removed 1 base at V and 3 bases at J, with 10 bases between. This chain's CDR3 is CASSIGSRSNQPQHF. The CDR3 DNA follows: TGTGCCAGTAGTATAGGGTCCAGATCCAATCAGCCCCAGCATTTT.

This clone has a handful of counts. The chain carries TRBV2 and TRBJ1-1, with 10 positions matching TRBD1. Germline loops: CDR1 SNHLY, CDR2 FYNNEI. Trimming removed 4 bases from V and 4 bases from J; junction bases left unmatched: 15. There are 18 residues in the CDR3. DNA of the CDR3: TGTGCCAGCAGTGTGGATATCCTCAAGACAGGGGGCGGCACTGAAGCTTTCTTT. This encodes CASSVDILKTGGGTEAFF.